This T cell receptor (beta chain) was recovered during a study of blood T cell repertoires in COVID-19. Here immunoSEQ multiplex PCR was the method, and the copy in TCRdb shows in-frame clones only, minus some. This table has around 310,000 clones, approximately 92% appearing once. The trim removed 2 bases at V and 6 bases at J, leaving 5 bases unmatched. Germline CDR1 is LNHDA and CDR2 is SQIVND (reference sequence). This CDR3 has 17 amino acids. The source material was peripheral blood. This rearrangement joins TRBV19 to TRBJ2-2; 14 bases are shared with TRBD2. This TCR was sampled from a woman aged 30 to 39 with COVID-19, enrolled during active disease. The CDR3 sequence: CASSIWGLAGVAGELFF. In DNA, the CDR3 is TGTGCCAGTAGTATATGGGGACTAGCGGGAGTTGCCGGGGAGCTGTTTTTT.